The 6 T cell receptor beta chains given below trace back to one sample, sequenced in a study of cytotoxic CD8 clonotypes in ibrutinib-treated CLL. Sequencing used immunoSEQ multiplex PCR; TCRdb keeps in-frame clones, though not all of them. The sample consists of about 180,000 clones, 70% to 85% of them appearing once. The material was PBMCs, obtained after 24 months of ibrutinib treatment. These receptors all come from a human donor with chronic lymphocytic leukemia.

The genes are TRBV9 and TRBJ2-2, with TRBD2 matching over 7 bases. CDR3 length equals 13 residues. Losses at the gene ends were 9 bases for V and 0 bases for J; bases not matched to a gene: 2. Germline CDR1 and CDR2: SGDLS and YYNGEE. CDR3 residues: CATGLANTGELFF. The CDR3 nucleotides are TGTGCCACCGGACTAGCGAACACCGGGGAGCTGTTTTTT. The full variable domain, completed using reference TRBV9 and TRBJ2-2, is DSGVTQTPKHLITATGQRVTLRCSPRSGDLSVYWYQQSLDQGLQFLIQYYNGEERAKGNILERFSAQQFPDLHSELNLSSLELGDSALYFCATGLANTGELFFGEGSRLTVL.

This sequence joins TRBV18 and TRBJ2-7; TRBD2 might be the D (6 bases). With 5 bases removed from V and 0 bases from J, the gap between germline ends came to 11 bases. CDR3 length equals 14 residues. Germline CDR1 reads KGHSH; CDR2 reads LQKENI. The DNA for the CDR3 is TGTGCCAGCTCAACGGGGAGGAGCTCCTACGAGCAGTACTTC. Translation gives CASSTGRSSYEQYF.

Comments on this clone: A much larger clone differs by one base, so this may be a read error. V gene TRBV4-2 combines with J gene TRBJ1-2; no firm D call. The CDR3 consists of 12 residues. CDR1 and CDR2 from the germline V gene are LGHNA and YNFKEQ. DNA for the CDR3: TGTGCCGGCAGCCAAGCTCCATATGGCTACACCTTC. This encodes CAGSQAPYGYTF.

The gene calls are TRBV27 and TRBJ2-1; 10 nucleotides match TRBD2. Germline values: CDR1 MNHEY, CDR2 SMNVEV (reference sequence). V lost 5 bases to trimming and J lost 7 bases; unmatched junction nucleotides: 26. This CDR3 contains 21 residues. The CDR3: CASSRQRGGQAGGPWNNEQFF. Here the CDR3 DNA reads TGTGCCAGCAGTCGCCAGCGAGGGGGCCAAGCGGGAGGGCCTTGGAATAATGAGCAGTTCTTC.

The gene calls are TRBV30 and TRBJ2-7; 10 bases agree with TRBD1. Trimming cost V 4 bases and J 3 bases; bases outside gene matches: 9. The CDR3 runs 15 residues. Germline V gene data show CDR1 as GTSNPN and CDR2 as SVGIG (reference sequence). In DNA form, the CDR3 reads TGTGCCTGGACCGAGCCCGGGACAGGGGACTACGAGCAGTACTTC. Amino acid sequence: CAWTEPGTGDYEQYF. Variable domain in full (rest from reference TRBV30 and TRBJ2-7): SQTIHQWPATLVQPVGSPLSLECTVEGTSNPNLYWYRQAAGRGLQLLFYSVGIGQISSEVPQNLSASRPQDRQFILSSKKLLLSDSGFYLCAWTEPGTGDYEQYFGPGTRLTVT.

This clone was detected only a few times. V usage is TRBV5-1 and J usage is TRBJ1-2, with D uncertain. Trimming removed 4 bases at V and 0 bases at J, with 10 bases between. This CDR3 has 14 residues. CDR1 is SGHRS, CDR2 YFSETQ, per germline. The CDR3 DNA is TGCGCCAGCAGCACGGGGAGCACTAACTATGGCTACACCTTC. Translating it yields CASSTGSTNYGYTF.